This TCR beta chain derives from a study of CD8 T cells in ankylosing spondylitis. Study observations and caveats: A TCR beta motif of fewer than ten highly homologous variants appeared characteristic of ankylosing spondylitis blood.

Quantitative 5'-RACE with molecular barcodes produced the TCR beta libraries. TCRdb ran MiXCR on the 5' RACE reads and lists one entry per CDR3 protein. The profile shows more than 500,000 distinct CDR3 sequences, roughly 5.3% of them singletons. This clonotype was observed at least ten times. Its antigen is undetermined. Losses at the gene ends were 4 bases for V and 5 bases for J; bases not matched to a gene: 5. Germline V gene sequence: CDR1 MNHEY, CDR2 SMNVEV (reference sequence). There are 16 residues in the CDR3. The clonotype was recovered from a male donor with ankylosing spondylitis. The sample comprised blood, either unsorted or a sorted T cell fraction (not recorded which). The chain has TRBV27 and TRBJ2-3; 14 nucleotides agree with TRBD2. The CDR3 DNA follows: TGTGCCAGCAGTTGGGGGACTAGCGGGAGAAAAGATACGCAGTATTTT. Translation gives CASSWGTSGRKDTQYF.